This TCR beta chain was sequenced in a study of molecular identifiers for immune sequencing clone quantification. This CDR3 region has 17 residues. V was shortened by 4 bases and J by 0 bases, with 17 bases between the two germline ends. Germline CDR1 reads SGHDT; CDR2 reads YYEEEE. MiXCR was run by TCRdb on the PCR reads, yielding one entry per CDR3 protein. Here the sample spans some 590,000 distinct CDR3 sequences, 25% being singletons. There are a few counts of this clonotype. From about 21,000 to 970,000 sorted cells, naive CD8 libraries were generated with 10%, 30% or 50% RNA. This clonotype originated in a human donor in good health. Some libraries in this study had Jurkat cell RNA spiked in. The sequenced sample consisted of naive CD8+ T cells from blood, with Jurkat cell RNA spiked in. Subset specified: FACS-sorted CD8+CD4-CCR7+CD45RA+ naive T cells. The rearrangement uses TRBV5-6 and TRBJ1-5; D not certain. CDR3 sequence reads: CASSLFHFGFSNQPQHF. DNA for the CDR3: TGTGCCAGCAGCCTATTTCACTTCGGGTTTAGCAATCAGCCCCAGCATTTT.